The rows below give T cell receptor beta chains drawn from one sample of a study of CD8 T cells in ankylosing spondylitis. TCRdb reprocessed the 5' RACE reads with MiXCR, giving one entry per CDR3 protein. The table shows about 320,000 distinct CDR3 sequences, with 11% occurring only once. The specimen was blood, either unsorted or a sorted T cell fraction (not recorded which). These TCRs come from a female donor with ankylosing spondylitis or in good health (not recorded which). Both conserved end residues are part of each CDR3. D genes are given only for firm matches. A clone size is listed for some rows: how often the clone was seen (once, few, many), or a class if it is expanded.

CDR3 protein | CDR3 DNA | V gene | clone size | D gene | J gene
CASSVGGEETQYF | TGTGCCAGCAGCGTCGGGGGGGAAGAGACCCAGTACTTC | TRBV9 | few | TRBD2 | TRBJ2-5
CASSLQGGQGNEQFF | TGCGCCAGCAGCTTGCAAGGTGGGCAGGGCAATGAGCAGTTCTTC | TRBV5-1 | many | - | TRBJ2-1
CASRPYTGGANVLTF | TGTGCCAGCAGACCTTACACCGGTGGGGCCAACGTCCTGACTTTC | TRBV5-5 | many | - | TRBJ2-6
CASCVGLAGGFGAYNEQFF | TGTGCCAGCTGTGTAGGACTAGCGGGAGGGTTCGGGGCCTACAATGAGCAGTTCTTC | TRBV12-3/TRBV12-4 | - | TRBD2 | TRBJ2-1
CASSYDRVNGELFF | TGTGCCAGCAGCTACGACAGGGTGAACGGGGAGCTGTTTTTT | TRBV7-2 | - | TRBD1 | TRBJ2-2
CSARAGSSYEQYF | TGCAGTGCTAGAGCCGGAAGCTCCTACGAGCAGTACTTC | TRBV20-1 | few | - | TRBJ2-7
CASSLLGGGNIQYF | TGTGCCAGCAGCTTACTGGGCGGTGGAAACATTCAGTACTTC | TRBV7-8 | many | - | TRBJ2-4
CASSLRERSYNEQFF | TGTGCCAGCAGCTTAAGGGAGAGGTCCTACAATGAGCAGTTCTTC | TRBV7-3 | - | - | TRBJ2-1
CASSFTGTAYEQYF | TGTGCCAGCAGCTTCACCGGGACAGCCTACGAGCAGTACTTC | TRBV7-9 | - | TRBD1 | TRBJ2-7
CASSIGQGSNEQFF | TGTGCCAGTAGTATCGGGCAGGGCAGCAATGAGCAGTTCTTC | TRBV19 | - | - | TRBJ2-1
CASVNSGRMRDTQYF | TGTGCTAGTGTCAATAGCGGGAGGATGAGGGATACGCAGTATTTT | TRBV12-5 | few | TRBD2 | TRBJ2-3
CASSIELATGELFF | TGCGCCAGCAGCATCGAACTAGCAACCGGGGAGCTGTTTTTT | TRBV5-1 | many | - | TRBJ2-2
CAIRDLLAGGRTDTQYF | TGTGCCATCAGGGACTTGTTGGCGGGGGGCCGCACAGATACGCAGTATTTT | TRBV10-3 | many | TRBD2 | TRBJ2-3
CSAPLADKSYEQYF | TGCAGTGCTCCTCTAGCGGACAAATCCTACGAGCAGTACTTC | TRBV20-1 | many | TRBD2 | TRBJ2-7
CASSLGDEKLFF | TGTGCCAGCAGCTTAGGGGATGAAAAACTGTTTTTT | TRBV7-2 | many | - | TRBJ1-4
CASSYGDGQNQPQHF | TGTGCCAGCAGCTATGGGGACGGACAAAATCAGCCCCAGCATTTT | TRBV7-9 | many | - | TRBJ1-5
CASSQEGQGRINEQYF | TGTGCCAGCAGCCAAGAGGGGCAAGGGAGAATCAACGAGCAGTACTTC | TRBV14 | few | - | TRBJ2-7
CSARDQAGGDGYTF | TGCAGTGCTAGAGATCAGGCGGGGGGCGATGGCTACACCTTC | TRBV20-1 | - | - | TRBJ1-2
CASSPRRGTTNNQPQHF | TGTGCCAGTAGTCCCCGGAGGGGGACAACTAACAATCAGCCCCAGCATTTT | TRBV19 | few | - | TRBJ1-5
CASSYRDRGSPLHF | TGTGCCAGCAGTTACCGGGACAGGGGATCACCCCTCCACTTT | TRBV12-3/TRBV12-4 | many | TRBD1 | TRBJ1-6
CRAGGDHTGELFF | TGCAGGGCAGGGGGGGATCACACCGGGGAGCTGTTTTTT | TRBV20-1 | many | - | TRBJ2-2
CASSLSVQLTDTQYF | TGTGCCAGCAGTTTATCGGTCCAGTTAACAGATACGCAGTATTTT | TRBV27 | few | - | TRBJ2-3
CASSPDRVSGNTIYF | TGTGCCAGCAGCCCGGACCGAGTCTCTGGAAACACCATATATTTT | TRBV7-9 | many | - | TRBJ1-3
CASSYTRTSTDTQYF | TGTGCCAGCAGCTACACCAGGACTAGCACAGATACGCAGTATTTT | TRBV6-5 | many | - | TRBJ2-3
CASTRDLRSPLHF | TGTGCCAGCACTAGGGACTTAAGATCACCCCTCCACTTT | TRBV9 | few | - | TRBJ1-6
CASSSNRVSGPLHF | TGTGCCAGCAGTTCCAACAGGGTCTCGGGACCCCTCCACTTT | TRBV28 | many | - | TRBJ1-6
CASSLRRRQETQYF | TGTGCCAGCAGTTTGAGGCGGAGACAAGAGACCCAGTACTTC | TRBV12-3/TRBV12-4 | few | - | TRBJ2-5